Listed here are 11 T cell receptor beta chains from one sample, sequenced in a study of PD-1 blockade in classical Hodgkin lymphoma. Time point described: newly diagnosed, previously untreated cHL patient sample. Negative magnetic selection isolated CD4+ T cells from thawed PBMCs. The data were produced by immunoSEQ multiplex PCR, yet TCRdb's version contains in-frame clones alone and is incomplete. Here the sample spans 20,000 to 25,000 clones, 90% being singletons. Sequencing was done on a sample of CD4+ T cells from blood. Receptors were obtained from a human donor with classical Hodgkin lymphoma.

The chain employs TRBV6-5 and TRBJ2-3; TRBD2 matches 8 bases. This CDR3 is built from 14 residues. Unmatched junction bases numbered 7, after V lost 4 bases and J lost 7 bases. Germline V gives CDR1 MNHEY, CDR2 SVGAGI. The CDR3 DNA follows: TGTGCCAGCAGTTCGTCGGGGGGGCCATATACGCAGTATTTT. It yields the protein CASSSSGGPYTQYF.

The chain has TRBV5-1 and TRBJ1-1; D may be TRBD1 (5 bases). Trimming stripped 3 bases from V and 0 bases from J, with 15 bases between. This CDR3 comprises 16 residues. The germline V gene has CDR1 SGHRS and CDR2 YFSETQ. As DNA, the CDR3 is TGCGCCAGCAGCTACAATGCCAGGGATTTGAACACTGAAGCTTTCTTT. This sequence encodes CASSYNARDLNTEAFF.

The chain is built from TRBV6-1 and TRBJ2-7; D could derive from TRBD1 or TRBD2 (5 bases each). The length of the CDR3 is 12 residues. Germline assignment: CDR1 MNHNS and CDR2 SASEGT. V shed 3 bases and J shed 4 bases, with 7 bases lying between them. The CDR3 nucleotides read TGTGCCAGCAGTGAGGGGGTGTACGAGCAGTACTTC. This encodes CASSEGVYEQYF.

The chain joins TRBV30 to TRBJ2-1, with 9 bases aligning to TRBD2. CDR1 and CDR2 (germline): GTSNPN, SVGIG (reference sequence). CDR3 length: 15 residues. The V segment lost 3 bases and the J segment 3 bases; nucleotides outside the gene matches: 6. CDR3 in DNA: TGTGCCTGGAGCGAGAGCGGGAGGTTCTACAATGAGCAGTTCTTC. Translated: CAWSESGRFYNEQFF.

This clone has just a few counts. This CDR3 is also generated by other DNA sequences in the sample. The genes are TRBV14 and TRBJ1-2; 7 bases fit TRBD1. Per germline, CDR1 SGHDN and CDR2 FVKESK. The CDR3 length is 15 residues. The junction had 7 bases not matched to a gene; V was cut back by 4 bases and J by 2 bases. CDR3: CASSLRQGWNYGYTF. CDR3 nucleotides: TGTGCCAGCAGCCTGAGACAGGGTTGGAACTATGGCTACACCTTC.

The sample holds a few counts of this clone. The chain combines TRBV27 with TRBJ1-2; a weak D match, TRBD1 (6 bases). Germline V gene sequence: CDR1 MNHEY, CDR2 SMNVEV (reference sequence). The length of the CDR3 is 13 residues. With 8 bases removed from V and 4 bases from J, the gap between germline ends came to 14 bases. This CDR3 is CASGMTGFYGYTF. CDR3 DNA sequence: TGTGCCAGCGGAATGACAGGATTCTATGGCTACACCTTC.

V is TRBV11-2 and J is TRBJ1-6; weak D call: TRBD1 (5 bases). The germline gives CDR1 SGHAT, CDR2 FQNNGV. V lost 5 bases and J 7 bases, leaving 15 bases between the germline ends. The CDR3 runs 15 residues. As DNA, the CDR3 is TGTGCCAGCAGCAAAAGGGACCTCTACAATTCACCCCTCCACTTT. Its protein product is CASSKRDLYNSPLHF. The full variable domain, its missing parts supplied by reference TRBV11-2 and TRBJ1-6, is EAGVAQSPRYKIIEKRQSVAFWCNPISGHATLYWYQQILGQGPKLLIQFQNNGVVDDSQLPKDRFSAERLKGVDSTLKIQPAKLEDSAVYLCASSKRDLYNSPLHFGNGTRLTVT.

This clone showed up just once. The CDR3 loop reads CASSPLTAGVSEAFF. CDR3 sequence (DNA): TGTGCCAGCTCACCACTCACAGCTGGGGTTTCGGAAGCTTTCTTT. The chain couples TRBV18 to TRBJ1-1, with D unclear. V was clipped by 1 base and J by 8 bases, with 17 bases between them. The germline V gene encodes CDR1 KGHSH and CDR2 LQKENI. The CDR3 length is 15 residues.

The chain couples TRBV5-5 to TRBJ1-1; no clear D. V gave up 3 bases and J gave up 11 bases, with 17 bases separating them. CDR1 and CDR2 from the germline V gene are SGHKS and YYEKEE (reference sequence). This CDR3 is 13 amino acids long. This CDR3 reads CASSSNRGYAAFF. The DNA of the CDR3 is TGTGCCAGCAGCTCCAACCGGGGTTACGCCGCTTTCTTT. Full variable domain (remainder filled in from reference TRBV5-5 and TRBJ1-1): DAGVTQSPTHLIKTRGQQVTLRCSPISGHKSVSWYQQVLGQGPQFIFQYYEKEERGRGNFPDRFSARQFPNYSSELNVNALLLGDSALYLCASSSNRGYAAFFGQGTRLTVV.

Only one count was recorded for this clone. The rearrangement links TRBV2 to TRBJ1-2, with a possible D match to TRBD1 (6 bases). CDR3 length: 12 amino acids. Between the trimmed V and J ends, which lost 6 bases and 4 bases, there was a span of 9 bases. Germline lookup yields CDR1 SNHLY and CDR2 FYNNEI. The CDR3 DNA is TGTGCCAGCAGACAGGGCTTCTATGGCTACACCTTC. Translating it yields CASRQGFYGYTF. The entire variable domain, with the rest obtained from reference TRBV2 and TRBJ1-2, is as follows: EPEVTQTPSHQVTQMGQEVILRCVPISNHLYFYWYRQILGQKVEFLVSFYNNEISEKSEIFDDQFSVERPDGSNFTLKIRSTKLEDSAMYFCASRQGFYGYTFGSGTRLTVV.

Here the CDR3 reads CAISESQGTGNTIYF. The CDR3 region has the DNA TGTGCCATCAGTGAGTCACAGGGCACGGGAAACACCATATATTTT. This chain uses TRBV10-3 with TRBJ1-3, with a tentative D call TRBD1 (6 bases). Germline CDR1 ENHRY, CDR2 SYGVKD. There are 15 residues in the CDR3. V gave up 0 bases and J gave up 4 bases, with 10 bases separating them.